These 27 T cell receptor beta chains originate from one sample sequenced in a study of cytomegalovirus exposure and HLA in healthy donors. This table comes from immunoSEQ multiplex PCR, and its TCRdb copy is limited to in-frame clones, with some not included. The top ten clones hold 1.5% to 2% of a sample with roughly 100,000 clones, about 85% of them seen once. The sequenced material came from PBMCs. Source of these receptors: a woman under 30 in good health and CMV-seropositive.

The chain employs TRBV5-4 and TRBJ2-7, with 7 bases that match TRBD1. Germline V gives CDR1 SGHNT, CDR2 YYREEE (reference sequence). CDR3 length: 13 residues. Here the CDR3 DNA reads TGTGCCACCAGCTGGGACAGTCTCTACGAGCAGTACGTC. It is translated as CATSWDSLYEQYV.

The rearrangement uses TRBV27 and TRBJ2-5; 7 positions match TRBD2. CDR3 length: 15 amino acids. The V and J ends lost 5 bases and 3 bases, in that order; junction bases with no gene match: 9. The V gene's germline CDR1 is MNHEY and CDR2 SMNVEV (reference sequence). The CDR3 here is CASSPGLGLKETQYF. CDR3 DNA: TGTGCCAGCAGTCCTGGACTGGGACTAAAAGAGACCCAGTACTTC.

A single count supports this clone. The genes are TRBV19 and TRBJ2-1, with D perhaps TRBD1 (5 bases). This CDR3 has 15 residues. V lost 3 bases and J 2 bases, leaving 11 bases between the germline ends. The germline V gene has CDR1 LNHDA and CDR2 SQIVND (reference sequence). DNA of the CDR3: TGTGCCAGTAGTATTCAGGACACCCCCTACAATGAGCAGTTCTTC. Amino acids: CASSIQDTPYNEQFF.

This chain links TRBV10-3 with TRBJ1-1; D remains ambiguous. Per germline, CDR1 ENHRY and CDR2 SYGVKD. This CDR3 contains 15 residues. The germline V and J ends were trimmed by 0 bases and 2 bases, with 10 bases remaining between them. This CDR3 reads CAISESRRENTEAFF. CDR3 nucleotide sequence: TGTGCCATCAGTGAGTCGAGAAGAGAAAACACTGAAGCTTTCTTT.

The V call is TRBV5-6, the J call TRBJ2-3; D gene ambiguous. Per the germline V gene, CDR1 is SGHDT and CDR2 is YYEEEE. Trimming stripped 2 bases from V and 0 bases from J, with 7 bases between. The CDR3 consists of 14 residues. In DNA form, the CDR3 reads TGTGCCAGCAGCTTAATCTCTAGCACAGATACGCAGTATTTT. Protein: CASSLISSTDTQYF.

The gene calls are TRBV7-2 and TRBJ2-3, with TRBD1 matching over 9 bases. Germline loops: CDR1 SGHTA, CDR2 FQGNSA. The ends lost 0 bases at V and 6 bases at J; junction bases unmatched: 7. This CDR3 has 16 amino acids. DNA for the CDR3: TGTGCCAGCAGCTTAGCTCCGACAGGGGGGGCGGATACGCAGTATTTT. It translates to CASSLAPTGGADTQYF.

The genes are TRBV5-4 and TRBJ1-2, with 7 positions matching TRBD1. The CDR3 runs to 14 residues. The V and J ends lost 6 bases and 3 bases, in that order; junction bases with no gene match: 8. The germline gives CDR1 SGHNT, CDR2 YYREEE (reference sequence). This chain's CDR3 is CASKPGTAYYGYTF. DNA for the CDR3: TGTGCCAGCAAACCCGGGACAGCCTACTATGGCTACACCTTC.

The chain is built from TRBV2 and TRBJ2-2; D possibly corresponds to TRBD1 (6 bases). This CDR3 comprises 14 residues. Trimming removed 10 bases at V and 7 bases at J, with 19 bases between. Germline V gene sequence: CDR1 SNHLY, CDR2 FYNNEI. CDR3 loop: CATSVQGRHGELFF. CDR3 bases: TGTGCCACATCAGTACAGGGACGGCACGGGGAGCTGTTTTTT.

The rearrangement links TRBV4-1 to TRBJ1-2; D perhaps matches TRBD1 (6 bases). Germline-derived CDR1 and CDR2 are MGHRA and YSYEKL. Trimming pared 4 bases from V and 6 bases from J, leaving 12 bases between. The CDR3 is 13 amino acids. CDR3 sequence: CASSRPAGDGYTF. In DNA, the CDR3 is TGCGCCAGCAGCCGCCCCGCAGGGGATGGCTACACCTTC.

A single count supports this clone. This sequence joins TRBV5-4 and TRBJ1-3; D unresolved. Trimming shortened V by 4 bases and J by 4 bases, and 15 bases separated the two germline ends. This CDR3 comprises 15 residues. CDR1 and CDR2 (germline): SGHNT, YYREEE (reference sequence). Written as DNA, the CDR3 is TGTGCCAGCAGCCCCGACGAGGGCTCCGGAAACACCATATATTTT. It specifies CASSPDEGSGNTIYF. Supplemented by reference TRBV5-4 and TRBJ1-3, the full variable domain reads ETGVTQSPTHLIKTRGQQVTLRCSSQSGHNTVSWYQQALGQGPQFIFQYYREEENGRGNFPPRFSGLQFPNYSSELNVNALELDDSALYLCASSPDEGSGNTIYFGEGSWLTVV.

The J gene is TRBJ2-1, the V gene TRBV7-9; TRBD1 might be the D (6 bases). V lost 5 bases, J lost 9 bases, and 17 bases lay in between. The CDR3 runs to 14 residues. Germline CDR1 is SEHNR and CDR2 is FQNEAQ (reference sequence). The DNA for the CDR3 is TGTGCCAGCAGCCCCGGGTGGGGGCCGCGTGAGCAGTTCTTC. This gives the protein CASSPGWGPREQFF.

The chain links TRBV5-6 to TRBJ2-3, with 9 bases aligning to TRBD2. The length of the CDR3 is 16 residues. Germline V gives CDR1 SGHDT, CDR2 YYEEEE. V was clipped by 0 bases and J by 4 bases; unmatched bases: 6. Here the CDR3 DNA reads TGTGCCAGCAGCTTGGGCGGGGGGGCCTTGGCAGATACGCAGTATTTT. It translates to CASSLGGGALADTQYF.

The V and J genes are TRBV28 and TRBJ1-2; TRBD1 matches at 9 bases. V lost 6 bases, J lost 5 bases, and 7 bases stayed unmatched. CDR1 is MDHEN, CDR2 SYDVKM, per germline. This CDR3 is 14 amino acids long. The CDR3 DNA is TGTGCCAGCAGACAGCCGGGACAGGGTTATGGCTACACCTTC. This translates into CASRQPGQGYGYTF.

V is TRBV15 and J is TRBJ1-1, with TRBD1 matching over 7 bases. Trimming took 1 base from V and 2 from J; bases not matched to a gene: 7. Germline V gene sequence: CDR1 LNHNV, CDR2 YYDKDF (reference sequence). The CDR3 contains 16 residues. CDR3 coding DNA: TGTGCCACCAGCAGAGGAAGGACAGGATTAAACACTGAAGCTTTCTTT. It is translated as CATSRGRTGLNTEAFF.

The rearrangement links TRBV28 to TRBJ1-2, with 9 bases fitting TRBD1. Germline V gene sequence: CDR1 MDHEN, CDR2 SYDVKM. CDR3 size: 17 residues. After removal of 3 bases from V and 0 bases from J, the junction contained 8 bases not matched to a gene. In DNA, the CDR3 is TGTGCCAGCAGTTTTAGGGACAGGGTTCAAGCTAACTATGGCTACACCTTC. Translating it yields CASSFRDRVQANYGYTF.

V usage is TRBV5-8 and J usage is TRBJ2-7; D is perhaps TRBD2 (5 bases). Germline V gene sequence: CDR1 SGHTS, CDR2 YDEGEE. The V end lost 0 bases, the J end lost 0 bases, and 10 bases lay between the germline ends. This CDR3 contains 15 residues. CDR3 loop: CASSLGPGSSYEQYF. The CDR3 region has the DNA TGTGCCAGCAGCTTGGGACCGGGGAGCTCCTACGAGCAGTACTTC.

This chain links TRBV9 with TRBJ2-1, with 13 bases lining up with TRBD2. CDR1 and CDR2 (germline): SGDLS, YYNGEE. V shed 0 bases and J 7 bases; nucleotides not matched to a gene: 4. The CDR3 length is 16 residues. The DNA of the CDR3 is TGTGCCAGCAGCGTAGCCCCGGGACTAGCGGGGAATGAGCAGTTCTTC. Amino acids: CASSVAPGLAGNEQFF.

The rearrangement links TRBV28 to TRBJ1-3; TRBD1 might be the D (6 bases). V gave up 3 bases and J gave up 0 bases, with 21 bases separating them. Looked up from germline, CDR1 is MDHEN and CDR2 is SYDVKM. CDR3 size: 19 residues. CDR3 region: CASSFLGQGRFPSGNTIYF. CDR3 bases: TGTGCCAGCAGTTTTCTCGGGCAGGGGCGGTTCCCCTCTGGAAACACCATATATTTT. The entire variable domain, with the rest obtained from reference TRBV28 and TRBJ1-3, is as follows: DVKVTQSSRYLVKRTGEKVFLECVQDMDHENMFWYRQDPGLGLRLIYFSYDVKMKEKGDIPEGYSVSREKKERFSLILESASTNQTSMYLCASSFLGQGRFPSGNTIYFGEGSWLTVV.

The V call is TRBV7-9, the J call TRBJ2-7, with 15 bases identical to TRBD2. Germline CDR1 reads SEHNR; CDR2 reads FQNEAQ (reference sequence). The CDR3 consists of 15 residues. J lost 5 bases, V lost 5 bases, and 4 bases had no gene match. Written as DNA, the CDR3 is TGTGCCAGCAGCCTGGGACTAGCGGGGGGCCACGAGCAGTACTTC. Translating gives CASSLGLAGGHEQYF.

The chain employs TRBV5-1 and TRBJ2-3, with TRBD2 as a possible D gene (5 bases). The germline gives CDR1 SGHRS, CDR2 YFSETQ. V was pared by 7 bases and J by 3 bases, with 12 bases between. The length of the CDR3 is 13 residues. CDR3 bases: TGCGCCAGCGGACGGGGTGGGACAGATACGCAGTATTTT. Translated: CASGRGGTDTQYF.

The CDR3 region is CASRGDSSYEQYV. The CDR3 DNA follows: TGCGCCAGCAGGGGGGACAGCTCCTACGAGCAGTACGTC. The gene calls are TRBV10-2 and TRBJ2-7; TRBD1 agrees at 7 bases. Germline-derived CDR1 and CDR2 are WSHSY and SAAADI. CDR3 length: 13 amino acids. J lost 0 bases, V lost 6 bases, and 2 bases had no gene match.

As regards this clone: The same CDR3 can be traced to other DNA sequences in this sample. This CDR3 is CASSPPLQGMNTEAFF. CDR3 bases: TGTGCCAGCTCACCACCGCTACAGGGGATGAACACTGAAGCTTTCTTT. This sequence joins TRBV18 and TRBJ1-1; 7 nucleotides align to TRBD1. Germline V gives CDR1 KGHSH, CDR2 LQKENI. The CDR3 consists of 16 residues. The ends lost 0 bases at V and 0 bases at J; junction bases unmatched: 4.

The genes are TRBV10-3 and TRBJ2-2; D is uncertain. Germline lookup yields CDR1 ENHRY and CDR2 SYGVKD. The CDR3 loop spans 15 amino acids. V was pared by 4 bases and J by 2 bases, with 11 bases between. In DNA form, the CDR3 reads TGTGCCATCAGTGCTAACGCCCAAAACACCGGGGAGCTGTTTTTT. It codes for CAISANAQNTGELFF.

Concerning this clone itself: Relative to the germline gene, one junction end is altered; a read error may explain this. This chain uses TRBV7-7 with TRBJ2-2; 9 bases line up with TRBD1. Germline loops: CDR1 SSHAT, CDR2 FNYEAQ (reference sequence). This CDR3 has 14 residues. The CDR3 here is CASSRGTGTGELFF. The CDR3 DNA reads TGTGCTAGCAGCCGAGGGACAGGGACCGGGGAGCTGTTTTTT.

The chain joins TRBV7-9 to TRBJ2-3; D not resolved. V lost 8 bases and J lost 2, with 11 bases in between. CDR1 SEHNR and CDR2 FQNEAQ come from the germline V gene (reference sequence). This CDR3 is 13 amino acids long. The CDR3, as DNA: TGTGCCAGCCGACAAGTCATCACAGATACGCAGTATTTT. It codes for CASRQVITDTQYF.

The sample holds one count of this clone. V and J are TRBV29-1 and TRBJ2-7; 9 nucleotides align to TRBD1. The CDR3 sequence is 14 residues long. CDR1 SQVTM and CDR2 ANQGSEA come from the germline V gene. Trimming at V came to 7 bases and at J to 1 base, leaving 8 bases not matched to a gene. The CDR3 protein is CSGGGTGPSYEQYV. CDR3 nucleotide sequence: TGCAGCGGGGGGGGGACAGGGCCTTCCTACGAGCAGTACGTC.

This clone was seen a few times. The rearrangement links TRBV27 to TRBJ2-1, with 9 bases aligning to TRBD2. The CDR3 covers 17 residues. V shed 2 bases, J shed 3 bases, and the junction held 8 bases outside the gene matches. CDR1 is MNHEY, CDR2 SMNVEV, per germline (reference sequence). The CDR3: CASSLRPSGAYYNEQFF. CDR3 DNA sequence: TGTGCCAGCAGTTTACGGCCTAGCGGGGCCTACTACAATGAGCAGTTCTTC.